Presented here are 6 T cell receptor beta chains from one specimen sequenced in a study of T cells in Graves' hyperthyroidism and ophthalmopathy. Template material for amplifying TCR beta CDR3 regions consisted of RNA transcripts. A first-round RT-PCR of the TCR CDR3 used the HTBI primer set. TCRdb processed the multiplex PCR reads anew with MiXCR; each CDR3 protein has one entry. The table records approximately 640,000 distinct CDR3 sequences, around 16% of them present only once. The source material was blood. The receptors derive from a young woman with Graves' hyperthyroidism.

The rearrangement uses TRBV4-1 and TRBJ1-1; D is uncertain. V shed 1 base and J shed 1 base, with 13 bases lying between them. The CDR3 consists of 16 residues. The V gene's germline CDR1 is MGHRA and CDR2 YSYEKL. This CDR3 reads CASSQGADMRNTEAFF. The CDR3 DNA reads TGCGCCAGCAGCCAAGGGGCCGACATGAGGAACACTGAAGCTTTCTTT.

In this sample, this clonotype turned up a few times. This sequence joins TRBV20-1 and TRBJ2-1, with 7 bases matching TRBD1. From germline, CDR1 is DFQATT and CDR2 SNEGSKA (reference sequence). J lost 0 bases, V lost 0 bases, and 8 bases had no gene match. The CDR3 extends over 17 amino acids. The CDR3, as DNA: TGCAGTGCTAGAGATATACAGGGGCGGTTCTCCTACAATGAGCAGTTCTTC. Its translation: CSARDIQGRFSYNEQFF.

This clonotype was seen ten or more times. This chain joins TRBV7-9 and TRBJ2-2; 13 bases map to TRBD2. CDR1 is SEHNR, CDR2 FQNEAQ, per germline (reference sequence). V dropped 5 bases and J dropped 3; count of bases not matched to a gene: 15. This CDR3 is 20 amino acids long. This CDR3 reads CASSRVRGLAGDLDTGELFF. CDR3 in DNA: TGTGCCAGCAGCCGCGTTCGAGGACTAGCGGGAGATCTAGACACCGGGGAGCTGTTTTTT.

Written as DNA, the CDR3 is TGTGCCAGCAGCTTCGCCGGGACGACTAGCACAGATACGCAGTATTTT. Protein: CASSFAGTTSTDTQYF. The rearrangement links TRBV7-3 to TRBJ2-3; D possibly uses TRBD1 or TRBD2 (5 bases each). From germline, CDR1 is SGHTA and CDR2 FQGTGA. V was shortened by 3 bases and J by 0 bases, with 13 bases between the two germline ends. CDR3 length equals 16 residues. Filled out from reference TRBV7-3 and TRBJ2-3, the complete variable domain reads GAGVSQTPSNKVTEKGKYVELRCDPISGHTALYWYRQSLGQGPEFLIYFQGTGAADDSGLPNDRFFAVRPEGSVSTLKIQRTERGDSAVYLCASSFAGTTSTDTQYFGPGTRLTVL.

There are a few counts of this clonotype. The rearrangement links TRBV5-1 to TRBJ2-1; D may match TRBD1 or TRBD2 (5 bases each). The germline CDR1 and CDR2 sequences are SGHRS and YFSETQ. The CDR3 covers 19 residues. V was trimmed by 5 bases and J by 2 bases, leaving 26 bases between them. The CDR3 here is CASSEWGPATKFAYNEQFF. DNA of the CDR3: TGCGCCAGCAGTGAATGGGGACCAGCGACAAAGTTCGCCTACAATGAGCAGTTCTTC.

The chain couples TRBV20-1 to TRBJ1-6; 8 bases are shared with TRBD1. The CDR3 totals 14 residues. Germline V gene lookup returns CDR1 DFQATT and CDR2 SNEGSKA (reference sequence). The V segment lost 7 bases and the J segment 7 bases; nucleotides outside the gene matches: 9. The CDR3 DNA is TGCAGTGTCGATAGTAGGGACAGGAATTCACCCCTCCACTTT. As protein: CSVDSRDRNSPLHF.